This T cell receptor beta chain came from a study of blood T cell repertoires in COVID-19. About the study: Italy, Spain and the United States were the sources of the convalescent and acute COVID-19 samples. PBMCs, B-cell-depleted T cells, or T cells provided the cDNA or gDNA that made up the material.

CDR1 and CDR2 (germline): SGHNT, YYREEE (reference sequence). Trimming cost V 3 bases and J 8 bases; bases outside gene matches: 7. The CDR3 has 13 residues. Per the original methods: Counts of nucleated cells, estimated from reference gene primer amplification, were obtained. TCRdb keeps only in-frame clones here, not all; method: immunoSEQ multiplex PCR. That table gives V, J and clone size, and the DNA gave D and trimming. The repertoire holds more than 55,000 clones, with under 85% as singletons. The V and J genes are TRBV5-4 and TRBJ1-2; 7 bases agree with TRBD1. The receptor comes from a woman between 45 and 60 years old with active or convalescent COVID-19. Sequencing was carried out using peripheral blood. CDR3 nucleotides: TGTGCCAGCAGCTCCGGACAGGCCCTCGGCTACACCTTC. Its translation: CASSSGQALGYTF.